This T cell receptor beta chain came from a study of T-cell reconstitution after alpha-beta-depleted transplantation in children. V was pared by 8 bases and J by 4 bases, with 20 bases between. Germline CDR1 reads SEHNR; CDR2 reads FQNEAQ (reference sequence). The CDR3 is 16 residues long. In this sample, this clonotype turned up a few times. A library of TCRbeta sequences, prepared with unique molecular identifiers, was generated. One entry per CDR3 protein, called by TCRdb with MiXCR from the PCR reads. The data hold 250,000 to 350,000 distinct CDR3 sequences, with nearly 10% observed a single time.

Sequencing used PBMCs from the stem cell graft donor, obtained from the stem cell graft. The TCR sequence derives from a human donor who donated a stem cell graft to a child with SCID. This sequence joins TRBV7-9 and TRBJ2-2; D unresolved. CDR3 coding DNA: TGTGCCAGCCCCAACGCGGTAGACACTATCACCGGGGAGCTGTTTTTT. Translated, it gives CASPNAVDTITGELFF.